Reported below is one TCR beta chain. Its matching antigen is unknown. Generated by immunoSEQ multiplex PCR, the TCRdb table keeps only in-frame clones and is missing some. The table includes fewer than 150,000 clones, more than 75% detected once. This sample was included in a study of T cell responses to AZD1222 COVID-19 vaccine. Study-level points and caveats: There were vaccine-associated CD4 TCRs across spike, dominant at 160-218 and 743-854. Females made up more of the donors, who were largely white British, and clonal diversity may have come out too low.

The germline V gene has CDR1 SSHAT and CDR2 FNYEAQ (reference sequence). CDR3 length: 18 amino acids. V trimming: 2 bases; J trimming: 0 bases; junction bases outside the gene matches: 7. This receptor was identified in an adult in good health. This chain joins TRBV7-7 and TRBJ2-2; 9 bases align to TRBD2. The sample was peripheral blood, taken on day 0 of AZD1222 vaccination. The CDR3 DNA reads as TGTGCCAGCAGCTTAATAGCGGGGGAGGTCGCGAACACCGGGGAGCTGTTTTTT. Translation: CASSLIAGEVANTGELFF.